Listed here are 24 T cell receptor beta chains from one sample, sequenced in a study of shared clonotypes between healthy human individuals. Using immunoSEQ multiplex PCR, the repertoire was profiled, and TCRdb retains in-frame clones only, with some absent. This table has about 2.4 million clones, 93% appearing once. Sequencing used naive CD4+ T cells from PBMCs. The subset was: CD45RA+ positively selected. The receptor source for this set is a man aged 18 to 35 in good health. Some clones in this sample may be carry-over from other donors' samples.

The CDR3 protein is CASSVGQGAGGNTIYF. The CDR3 region has the DNA TGTGCCAGCAGCGTAGGACAGGGGGCAGGAGGAAACACCATATATTTT. This chain connects TRBV9 to TRBJ1-3; 10 bases map to TRBD1. Looked up from germline, CDR1 is SGDLS and CDR2 is YYNGEE. V trimming: 0 bases; J trimming: 4 bases; junction bases outside the gene matches: 4. The CDR3 loop spans 16 amino acids.

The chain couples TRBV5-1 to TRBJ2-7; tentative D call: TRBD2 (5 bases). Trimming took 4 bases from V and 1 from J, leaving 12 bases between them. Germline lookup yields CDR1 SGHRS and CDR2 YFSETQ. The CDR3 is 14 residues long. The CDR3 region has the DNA TGCGCCAGCAGCGCACCCCCGGGGTCCTACGAGCAGTACTTC. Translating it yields CASSAPPGSYEQYF. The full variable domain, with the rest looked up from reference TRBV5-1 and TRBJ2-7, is KAGVTQTPRYLIKTRGQQVTLSCSPISGHRSVSWYQQTPGQGLQFLFEYFSETQRNKGNFPGRFSGRQFSNSRSEMNVSTLELGDSALYLCASSAPPGSYEQYFGPGTRLTVT.

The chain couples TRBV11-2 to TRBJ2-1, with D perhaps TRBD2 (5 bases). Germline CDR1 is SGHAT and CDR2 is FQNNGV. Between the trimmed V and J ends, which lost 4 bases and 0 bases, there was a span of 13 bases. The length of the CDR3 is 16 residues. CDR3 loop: CASSSPVGLSYNEQFF. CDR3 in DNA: TGTGCCAGCAGCTCCCCCGTCGGACTCTCCTACAATGAGCAGTTCTTC.

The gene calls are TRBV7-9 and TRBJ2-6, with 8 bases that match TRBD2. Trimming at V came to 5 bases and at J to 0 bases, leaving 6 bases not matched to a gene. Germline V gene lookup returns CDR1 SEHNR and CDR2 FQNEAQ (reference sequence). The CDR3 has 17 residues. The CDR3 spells CASSPRGGDSGANVLTF. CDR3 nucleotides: TGTGCCAGCAGCCCCCGGGGGGGGGACTCTGGGGCCAACGTCCTGACTTTC. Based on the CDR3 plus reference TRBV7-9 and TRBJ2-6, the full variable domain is DTGVSQNPRHKITKRGQNVTFRCDPISEHNRLYWYRQTLGQGPEFLTYFQNEAQLEKSRLLSDRFSAERPKGSFSTLEIQRTEQGDSAMYLCASSPRGGDSGANVLTFGAGSRLTVL.

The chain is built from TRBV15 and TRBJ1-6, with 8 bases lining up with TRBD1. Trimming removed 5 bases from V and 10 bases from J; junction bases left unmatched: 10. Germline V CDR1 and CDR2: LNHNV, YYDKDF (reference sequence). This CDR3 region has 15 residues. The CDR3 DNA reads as TGTGCCACCAGCCGACAGGGGAGTAGTCAGTCACCCCTCCACTTT. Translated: CATSRQGSSQSPLHF.

The CDR3 DNA follows: TGCGCCAGCAGCCGATTAAGCCCAGACTACGAGCAGTACTTC. Translating gives CASSRLSPDYEQYF. V gene TRBV4-1 combines with J gene TRBJ2-5; no clear D. Judging by the DNA end, TRBJ2-7 fits better; the J call may be wrong. The CDR3 runs to 14 residues. Germline V gives CDR1 MGHRA, CDR2 YSYEKL.

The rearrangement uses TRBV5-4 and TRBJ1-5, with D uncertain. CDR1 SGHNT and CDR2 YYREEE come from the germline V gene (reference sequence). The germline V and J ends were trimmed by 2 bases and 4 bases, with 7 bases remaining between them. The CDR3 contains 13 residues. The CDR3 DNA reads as TGTGCCAGCAGCTTATACGGGAATCAGCCCCAGCATTTT. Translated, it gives CASSLYGNQPQHF.

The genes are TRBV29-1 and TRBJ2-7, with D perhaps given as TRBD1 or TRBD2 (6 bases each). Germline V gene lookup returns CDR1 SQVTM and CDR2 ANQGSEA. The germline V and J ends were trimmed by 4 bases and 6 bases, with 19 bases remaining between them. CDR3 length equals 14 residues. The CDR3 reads CSVGLPKGGREQYF. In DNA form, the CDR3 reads TGCAGCGTTGGGCTCCCAAAAGGGGGGCGCGAGCAGTACTTC.

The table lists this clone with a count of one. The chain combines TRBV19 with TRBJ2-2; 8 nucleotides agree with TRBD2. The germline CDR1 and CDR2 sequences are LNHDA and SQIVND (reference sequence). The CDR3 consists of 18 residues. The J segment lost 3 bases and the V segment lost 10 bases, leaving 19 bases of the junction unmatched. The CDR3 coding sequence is TGTGCCACCTCTGCGGAGGGACTAGGGGAGATATACACCGGGGAGCTGTTTTTT. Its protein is CATSAEGLGEIYTGELFF. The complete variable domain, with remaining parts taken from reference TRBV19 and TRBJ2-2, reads DGGITQSPKYLFRKEGQNVTLSCEQNLNHDAMYWYRQDPGQGLRLIYYSQIVNDFQKGDIAEGYSVSREKKESFPLTVTSAQKNPTAFYLCATSAEGLGEIYTGELFFGEGSRLTVL.

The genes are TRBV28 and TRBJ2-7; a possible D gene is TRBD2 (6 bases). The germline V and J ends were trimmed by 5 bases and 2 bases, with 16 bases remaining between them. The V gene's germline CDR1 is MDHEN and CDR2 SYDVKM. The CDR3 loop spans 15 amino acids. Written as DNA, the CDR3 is TGTGCCAGCAGTCCCTCCGGGACGGGGGCCTACGAGCAGTACTTC. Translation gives CASSPSGTGAYEQYF.

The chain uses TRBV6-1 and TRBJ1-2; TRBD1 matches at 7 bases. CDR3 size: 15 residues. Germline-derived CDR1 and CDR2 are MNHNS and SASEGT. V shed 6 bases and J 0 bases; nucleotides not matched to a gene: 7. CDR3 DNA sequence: TGTGCCAGCAGCTTAGGGACAGATACTAACTATGGCTACACCTTC. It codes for CASSLGTDTNYGYTF.

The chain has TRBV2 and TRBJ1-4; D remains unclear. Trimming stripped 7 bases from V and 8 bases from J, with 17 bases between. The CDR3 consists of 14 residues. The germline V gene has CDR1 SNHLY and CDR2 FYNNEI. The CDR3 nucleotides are TGTGCCAGCAAAGACGGGTCCCGCGTCGAAAAACTGTTTTTT. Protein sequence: CASKDGSRVEKLFF.

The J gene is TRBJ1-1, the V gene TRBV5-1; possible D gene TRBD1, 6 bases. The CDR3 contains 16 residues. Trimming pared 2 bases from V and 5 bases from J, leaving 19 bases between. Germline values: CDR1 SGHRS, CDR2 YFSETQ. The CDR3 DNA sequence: TGCGCCAGCAGCTTACGTGTAGGGGGGCTGGGTACTGAAGCTTTCTTT. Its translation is CASSLRVGGLGTEAFF.

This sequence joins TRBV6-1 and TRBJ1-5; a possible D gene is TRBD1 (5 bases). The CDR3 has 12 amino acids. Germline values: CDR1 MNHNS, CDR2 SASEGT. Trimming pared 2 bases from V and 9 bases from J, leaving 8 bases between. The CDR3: CASSEWGGPQHF. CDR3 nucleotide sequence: TGTGCCAGCAGTGAATGGGGGGGGCCCCAGCATTTT.

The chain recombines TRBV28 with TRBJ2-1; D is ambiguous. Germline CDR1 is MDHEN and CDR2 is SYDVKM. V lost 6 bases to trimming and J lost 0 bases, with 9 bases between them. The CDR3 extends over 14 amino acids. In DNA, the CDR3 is TGTGCCAGCAGGATGCCTAGCTCCTACAATGAGCAGTTCTTC. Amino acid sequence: CASRMPSSYNEQFF.

The CDR3 reads CASISRTGELFF. The CDR3 coding sequence is TGTGCCAGCATCAGCCGCACCGGGGAGCTGTTTTTT. The J gene is TRBJ2-2, the V gene TRBV6-5; D remains unclear. CDR1 MNHEY and CDR2 SVGAGI come from the germline V gene. Trimming removed 7 bases from V and 4 bases from J, with 7 bases in between. The CDR3 is made up of 12 amino acids.

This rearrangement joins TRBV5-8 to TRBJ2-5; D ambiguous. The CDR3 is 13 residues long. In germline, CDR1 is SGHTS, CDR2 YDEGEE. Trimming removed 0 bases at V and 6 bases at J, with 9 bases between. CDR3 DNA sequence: TGTGCCAGCAGCTTGGACCCGCCCCAGACCCAGTACTTC. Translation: CASSLDPPQTQYF.

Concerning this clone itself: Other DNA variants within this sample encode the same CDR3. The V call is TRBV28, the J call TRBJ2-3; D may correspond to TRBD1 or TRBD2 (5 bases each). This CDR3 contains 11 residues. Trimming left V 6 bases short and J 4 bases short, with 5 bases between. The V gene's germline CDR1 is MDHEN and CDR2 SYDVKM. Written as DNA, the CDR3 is TGTGCCAGCAGGGGGGCAGATACGCAGTATTTT. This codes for CASRGADTQYF.

Here the CDR3 reads CASSYVAGATNEKLFF. DNA for the CDR3: TGTGCCAGCAGCTACGTGGCAGGTGCAACTAATGAAAAACTGTTTTTT. The genes are TRBV6-5 and TRBJ1-4, with no clear D. This CDR3 is 16 amino acids long. V lost 6 bases and J 0 bases, leaving 14 bases between the germline ends. Per the germline V gene, CDR1 is MNHEY and CDR2 is SVGAGI.

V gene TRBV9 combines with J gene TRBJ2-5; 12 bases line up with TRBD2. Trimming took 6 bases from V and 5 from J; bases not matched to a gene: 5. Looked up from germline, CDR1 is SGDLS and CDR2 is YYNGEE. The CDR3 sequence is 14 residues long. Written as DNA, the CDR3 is TGTGCCAGCACTCGACTAGCGGGAGACGAGACCCAGTACTTC. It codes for CASTRLAGDETQYF.

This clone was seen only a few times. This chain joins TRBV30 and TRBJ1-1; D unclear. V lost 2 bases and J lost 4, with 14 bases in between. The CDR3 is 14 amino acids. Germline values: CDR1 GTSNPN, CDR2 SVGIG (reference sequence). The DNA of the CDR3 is TGTGCCTGGAGTCCCTCCTTGCCGGGCACTGAAGCTTTCTTT. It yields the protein CAWSPSLPGTEAFF.

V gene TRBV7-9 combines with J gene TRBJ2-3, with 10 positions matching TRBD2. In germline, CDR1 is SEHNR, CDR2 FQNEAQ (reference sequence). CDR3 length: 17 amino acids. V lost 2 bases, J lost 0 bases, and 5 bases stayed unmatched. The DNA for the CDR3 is TGTGCCAGCAGCTTACACTTGACTAGCGGGAGCACAGATACGCAGTATTTT. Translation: CASSLHLTSGSTDTQYF.

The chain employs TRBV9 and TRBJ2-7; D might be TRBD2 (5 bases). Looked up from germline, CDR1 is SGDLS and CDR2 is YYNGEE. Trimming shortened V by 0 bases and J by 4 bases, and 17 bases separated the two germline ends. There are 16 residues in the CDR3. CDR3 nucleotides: TGTGCCAGCAGCGTAGCAGATGGTTCGGGGATTTACGAGCAGTACTTC. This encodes CASSVADGSGIYEQYF.

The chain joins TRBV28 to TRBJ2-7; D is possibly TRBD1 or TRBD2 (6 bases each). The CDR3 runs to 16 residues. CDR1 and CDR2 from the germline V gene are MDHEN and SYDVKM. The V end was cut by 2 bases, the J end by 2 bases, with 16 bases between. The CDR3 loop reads CASSLRPVRGPYEQYF. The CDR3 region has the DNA TGTGCCAGCAGTTTACGTCCCGTCCGGGGGCCCTACGAGCAGTACTTC.